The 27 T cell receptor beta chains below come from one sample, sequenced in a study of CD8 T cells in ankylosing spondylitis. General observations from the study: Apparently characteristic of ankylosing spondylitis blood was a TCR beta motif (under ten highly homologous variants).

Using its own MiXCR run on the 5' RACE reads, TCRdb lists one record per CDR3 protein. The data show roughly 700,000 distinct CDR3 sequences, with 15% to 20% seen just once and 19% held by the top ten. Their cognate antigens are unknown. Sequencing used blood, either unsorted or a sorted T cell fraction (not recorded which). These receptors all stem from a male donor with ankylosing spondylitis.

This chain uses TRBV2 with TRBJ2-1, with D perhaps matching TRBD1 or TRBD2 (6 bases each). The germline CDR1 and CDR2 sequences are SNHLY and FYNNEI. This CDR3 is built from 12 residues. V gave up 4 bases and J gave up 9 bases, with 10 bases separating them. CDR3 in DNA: TGTGCCAGCAGTGTAGGGGGGCTTGAGCAGTTCTTC. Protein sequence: CASSVGGLEQFF. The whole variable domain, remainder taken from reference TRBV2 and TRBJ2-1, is EPEVTQTPSHQVTQMGQEVILRCVPISNHLYFYWYRQILGQKVEFLVSFYNNEISEKSEIFDDQFSVERPDGSNFTLKIRSTKLEDSAMYFCASSVGGLEQFFGPGTRLTVL.

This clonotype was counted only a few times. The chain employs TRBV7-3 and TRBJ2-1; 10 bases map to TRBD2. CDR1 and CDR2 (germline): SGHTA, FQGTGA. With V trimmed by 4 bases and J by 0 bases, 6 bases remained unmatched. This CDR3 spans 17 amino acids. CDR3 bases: TGTGCCAGCAGCTATAGCGGGGGGAGTAGCTCCTACAATGAGCAGTTCTTC. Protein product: CASSYSGGSSSYNEQFF.

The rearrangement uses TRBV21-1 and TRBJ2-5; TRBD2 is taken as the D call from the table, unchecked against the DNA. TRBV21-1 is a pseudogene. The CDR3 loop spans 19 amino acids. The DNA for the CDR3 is TGTGCCAGCAGCACCCCTCTGGTCGGGACTACTCAGTACCAAGAGACCCAGTACTTC. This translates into CASSTPLVGTTQYQETQYF.

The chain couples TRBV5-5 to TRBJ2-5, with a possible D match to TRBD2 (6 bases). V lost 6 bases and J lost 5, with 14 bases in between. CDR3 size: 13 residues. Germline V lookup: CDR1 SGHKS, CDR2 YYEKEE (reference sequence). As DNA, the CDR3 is TGTGCCAGCACCGGGAGTAGGTTTGAGACCCAGTACTTC. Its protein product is CASTGSRFETQYF.

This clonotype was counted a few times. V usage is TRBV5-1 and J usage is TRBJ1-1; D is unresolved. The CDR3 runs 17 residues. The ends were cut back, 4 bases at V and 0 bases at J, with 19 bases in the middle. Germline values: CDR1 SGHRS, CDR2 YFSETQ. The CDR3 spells CASSRVRTGSLNTEAFF. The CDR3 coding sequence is TGCGCCAGCAGCAGAGTACGGACGGGATCATTGAACACTGAAGCTTTCTTT.

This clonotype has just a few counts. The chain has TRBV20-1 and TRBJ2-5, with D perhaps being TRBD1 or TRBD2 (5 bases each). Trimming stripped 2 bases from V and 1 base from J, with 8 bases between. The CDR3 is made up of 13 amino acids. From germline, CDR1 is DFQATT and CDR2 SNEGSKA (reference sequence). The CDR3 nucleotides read TGCAGTGCTAGACCGAGGGGCCAAGAGACCCAGTACTTC. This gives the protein CSARPRGQETQYF.

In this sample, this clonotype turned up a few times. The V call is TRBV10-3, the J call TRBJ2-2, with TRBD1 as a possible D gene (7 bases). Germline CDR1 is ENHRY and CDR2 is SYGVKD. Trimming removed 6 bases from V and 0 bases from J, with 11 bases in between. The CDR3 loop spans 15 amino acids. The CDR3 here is CAISGGQTNTGELFF. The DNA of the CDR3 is TGTGCCATCAGCGGGGGACAGACGAACACCGGGGAGCTGTTTTTT.

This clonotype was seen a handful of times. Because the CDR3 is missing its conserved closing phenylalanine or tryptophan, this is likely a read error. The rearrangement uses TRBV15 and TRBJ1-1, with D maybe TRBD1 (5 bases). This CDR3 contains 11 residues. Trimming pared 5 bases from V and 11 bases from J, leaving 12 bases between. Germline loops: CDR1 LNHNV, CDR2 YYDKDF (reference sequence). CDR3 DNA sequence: TGTGCCACCAGCGGGGACCGCTGGGCTTTCGTT. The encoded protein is CATSGDRWAFV.

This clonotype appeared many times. CDR3 bases: TGTGCCAGCAGCTCCACAGAAGCTTTCTTT. Its translation is CASSSTEAFF. The chain is built from TRBV11-2 and TRBJ1-1; D gene unclear. This CDR3 is 10 amino acids long. Germline CDR1 SGHAT, CDR2 FQNNGV. Trimming took off 4 bases at V and 8 bases at J, with 5 bases between the two ends.

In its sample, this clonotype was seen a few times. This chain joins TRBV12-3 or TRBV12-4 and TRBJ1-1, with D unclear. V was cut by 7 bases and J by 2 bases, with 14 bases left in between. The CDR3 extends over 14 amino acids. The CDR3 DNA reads TGTGCCAGCATCAGGACGGGCGGCAACACTGAAGCTTTCTTT. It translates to CASIRTGGNTEAFF.

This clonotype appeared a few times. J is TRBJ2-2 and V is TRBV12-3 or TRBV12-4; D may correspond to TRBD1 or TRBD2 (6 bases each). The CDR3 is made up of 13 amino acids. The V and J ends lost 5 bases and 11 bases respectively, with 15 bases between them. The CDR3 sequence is CASSPSGGLELFF. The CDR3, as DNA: TGTGCCAGCAGTCCCTCCGGGGGCCTTGAGCTGTTTTTT.

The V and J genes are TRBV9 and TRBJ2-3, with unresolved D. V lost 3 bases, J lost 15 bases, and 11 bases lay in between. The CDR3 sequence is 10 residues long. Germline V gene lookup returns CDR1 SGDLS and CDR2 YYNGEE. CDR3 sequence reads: CASSASRHYF. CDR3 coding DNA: TGTGCCAGCAGCGCCTCCAGACATTATTTT.

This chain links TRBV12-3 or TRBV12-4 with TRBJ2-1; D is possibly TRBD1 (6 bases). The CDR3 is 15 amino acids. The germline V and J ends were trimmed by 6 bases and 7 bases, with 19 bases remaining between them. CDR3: CASSRRRPGVNEQFF. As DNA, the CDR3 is TGTGCCAGCAGCCGACGCCGGCCAGGGGTAAATGAGCAGTTCTTC.

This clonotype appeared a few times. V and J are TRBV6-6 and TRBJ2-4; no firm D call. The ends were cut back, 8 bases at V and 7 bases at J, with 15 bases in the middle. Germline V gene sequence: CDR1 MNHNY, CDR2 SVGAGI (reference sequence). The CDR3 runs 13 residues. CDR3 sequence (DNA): TGTGCCAGCGATGATCCCCTGGAGAACATTCAGTACTTC. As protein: CASDDPLENIQYF.

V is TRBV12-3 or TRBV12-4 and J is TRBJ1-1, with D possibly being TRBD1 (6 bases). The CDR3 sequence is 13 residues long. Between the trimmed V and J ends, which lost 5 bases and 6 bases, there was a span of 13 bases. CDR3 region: CASSTQGVSEAFF. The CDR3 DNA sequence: TGTGCCAGCAGTACACAGGGAGTCTCTGAAGCTTTCTTT.

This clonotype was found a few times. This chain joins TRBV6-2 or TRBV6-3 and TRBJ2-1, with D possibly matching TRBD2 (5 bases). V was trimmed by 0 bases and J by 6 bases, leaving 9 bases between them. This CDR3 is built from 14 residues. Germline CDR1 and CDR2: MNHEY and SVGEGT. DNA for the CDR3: TGTGCCAGCAGTTACTCGTACGGGGTCAATGAGCAGTTCTTC. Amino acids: CASSYSYGVNEQFF.

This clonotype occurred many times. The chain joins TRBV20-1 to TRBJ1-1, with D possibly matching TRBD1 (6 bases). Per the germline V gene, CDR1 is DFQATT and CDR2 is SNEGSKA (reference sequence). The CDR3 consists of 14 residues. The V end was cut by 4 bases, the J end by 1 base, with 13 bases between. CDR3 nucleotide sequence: TGCAGTGCTATGCAACAGGGTAAGAACACTGAAGCTTTCTTT. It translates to CSAMQQGKNTEAFF.

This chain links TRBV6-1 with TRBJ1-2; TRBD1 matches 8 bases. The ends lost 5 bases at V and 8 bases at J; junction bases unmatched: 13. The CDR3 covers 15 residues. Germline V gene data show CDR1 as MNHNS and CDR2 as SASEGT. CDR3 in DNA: TGTGCCAGCAGTCAGCCCGGACAGGGCGCCCGCGGCTACACCTTC. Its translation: CASSQPGQGARGYTF.

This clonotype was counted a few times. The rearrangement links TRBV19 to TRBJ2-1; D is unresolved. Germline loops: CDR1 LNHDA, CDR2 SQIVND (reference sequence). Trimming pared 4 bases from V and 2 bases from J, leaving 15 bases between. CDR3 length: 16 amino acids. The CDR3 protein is CASSTLAARTYNEQFF. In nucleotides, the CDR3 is TGTGCCAGTAGTACCCTCGCCGCCAGAACCTACAATGAGCAGTTCTTC.

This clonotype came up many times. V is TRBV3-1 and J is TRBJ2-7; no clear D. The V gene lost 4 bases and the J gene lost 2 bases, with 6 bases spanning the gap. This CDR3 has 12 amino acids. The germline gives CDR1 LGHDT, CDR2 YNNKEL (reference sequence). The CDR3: CASSPRPYEQYF. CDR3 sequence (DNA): TGTGCCAGCAGCCCCCGACCCTACGAGCAGTACTTC.

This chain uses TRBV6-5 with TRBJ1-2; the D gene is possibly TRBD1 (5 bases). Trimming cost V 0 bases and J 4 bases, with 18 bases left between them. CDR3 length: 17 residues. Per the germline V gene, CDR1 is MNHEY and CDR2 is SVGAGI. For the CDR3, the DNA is TGTGCCAGCAGTTACTCGGGCTGGGGCCGGCCGGGCTATGGCTACACCTTC. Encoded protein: CASSYSGWGRPGYGYTF.

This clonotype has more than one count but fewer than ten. The CDR3 region has the DNA TGTGCCATCAGCCCAGGGACTACGAACACCGGGGAGCTGTTTTTT. Translating it yields CAISPGTTNTGELFF. The rearrangement joins TRBV10-3 to TRBJ2-2; 7 nucleotides match TRBD2. This CDR3 is built from 15 residues. Trimming removed 6 bases from V and 0 bases from J; junction bases left unmatched: 4. The germline CDR1 and CDR2 sequences are ENHRY and SYGVKD.

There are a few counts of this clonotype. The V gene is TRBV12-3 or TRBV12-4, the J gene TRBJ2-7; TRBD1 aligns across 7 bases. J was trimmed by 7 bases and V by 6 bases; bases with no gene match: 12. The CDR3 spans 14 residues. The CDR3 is CASSQRQGLGEQYF. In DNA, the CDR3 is TGTGCCAGCAGCCAAAGACAGGGCTTGGGGGAGCAGTACTTC.

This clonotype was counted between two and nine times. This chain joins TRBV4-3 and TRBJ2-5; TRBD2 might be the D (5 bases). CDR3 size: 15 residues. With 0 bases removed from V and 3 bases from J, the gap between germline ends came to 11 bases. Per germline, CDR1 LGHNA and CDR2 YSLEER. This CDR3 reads CASSQDLARKETQYF. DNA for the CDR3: TGCGCCAGCAGCCAAGATCTAGCCCGGAAAGAGACCCAGTACTTC.

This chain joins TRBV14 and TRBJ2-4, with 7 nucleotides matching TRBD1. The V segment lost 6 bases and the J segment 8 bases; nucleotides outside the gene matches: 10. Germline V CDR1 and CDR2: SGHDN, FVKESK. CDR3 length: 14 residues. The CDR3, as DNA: TGTGCCAGCAGTCGACAGGGATCCGGGGACATTCAGTACTTC. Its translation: CASSRQGSGDIQYF.

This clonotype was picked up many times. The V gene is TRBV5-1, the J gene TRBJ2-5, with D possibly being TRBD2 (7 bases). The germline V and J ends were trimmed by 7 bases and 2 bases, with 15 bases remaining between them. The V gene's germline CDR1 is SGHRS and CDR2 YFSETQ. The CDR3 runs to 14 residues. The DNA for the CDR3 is TGCGCCAGCGGCCCTGGGGGGGCGCAAGAGACCCAGTACTTC. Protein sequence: CASGPGGAQETQYF.

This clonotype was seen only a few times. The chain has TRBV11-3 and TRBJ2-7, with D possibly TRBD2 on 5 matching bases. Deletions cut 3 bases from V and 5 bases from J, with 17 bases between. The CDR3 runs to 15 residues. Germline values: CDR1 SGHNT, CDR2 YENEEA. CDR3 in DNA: TGTGCCAGCAGCTTTAACAGAGGGCAGAGAGACGAGCAGTACTTC. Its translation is CASSFNRGQRDEQYF.